This record covers a single T cell receptor beta chain. The record originates from a study of T cell changes during pregnancy in multiple sclerosis. V shed 5 bases and J 7 bases; nucleotides not matched to a gene: 7. The CDR3 has 13 amino acids. Per the germline V gene, CDR1 is SGHAT and CDR2 is FQDESV (reference sequence). Only in-frame clones appear in the TCRdb table, and some are missing; sequencing was by immunoSEQ multiplex PCR. The table records around 57,000 clones, roughly 89% of them present only once. The rearrangement joins TRBV11-1 to TRBJ1-2, with 7 positions matching TRBD1. The receptor was isolated from a female donor in good health, enrolled as a control in a pregnancy study. Sequenced here: peripheral blood, sampled after pregnancy. The CDR3 spells CASSRGQARGYTF. The CDR3, as DNA: TGTGCCAGCAGCCGTGGACAGGCTCGTGGCTACACCTTC.